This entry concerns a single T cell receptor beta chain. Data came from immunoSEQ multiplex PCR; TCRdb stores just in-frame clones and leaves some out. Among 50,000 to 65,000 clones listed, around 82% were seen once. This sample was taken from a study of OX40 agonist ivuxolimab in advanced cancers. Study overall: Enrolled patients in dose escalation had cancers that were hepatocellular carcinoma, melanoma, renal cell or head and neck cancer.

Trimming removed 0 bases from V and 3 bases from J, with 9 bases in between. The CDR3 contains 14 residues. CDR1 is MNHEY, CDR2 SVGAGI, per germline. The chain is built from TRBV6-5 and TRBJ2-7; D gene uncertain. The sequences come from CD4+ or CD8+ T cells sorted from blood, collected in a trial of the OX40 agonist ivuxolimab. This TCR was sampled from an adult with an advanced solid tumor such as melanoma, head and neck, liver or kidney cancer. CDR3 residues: CASSYSFGVYEQYF. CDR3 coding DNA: TGTGCCAGCAGTTACTCCTTTGGGGTCTACGAGCAGTACTTC.